The present TCR beta chain was sequenced within a study of cytomegalovirus exposure and HLA in healthy donors. Trimming removed 5 bases at V and 4 bases at J, with 14 bases between. The CDR3 covers 14 residues. CDR1 is SEHNR, CDR2 FQNEAQ, per germline (reference sequence). Primers included in the PCR were 60 Vbeta and 13 Jbeta primers. Sequenced by immunoSEQ multiplex PCR; TCRdb stores in-frame clones only, minus some. The repertoire includes 110,000 to 150,000 clones, around 76% of them detected once, and less than 3% sits in the top ten. The sequenced material came from PBMCs. This receptor was taken from a male donor in good health and CMV-seronegative. The chain employs TRBV7-9 and TRBJ2-5, with TRBD2 as a possible D gene (5 bases). The CDR3 region is CASSQQFGIETQYF. As DNA, the CDR3 is TGTGCCAGCAGCCAACAATTCGGGATAGAGACCCAGTACTTC.